This entry features one T cell receptor beta chain sequence. Its cognate antigen is unknown. Preparation of the TCRbeta library used unique molecular identifiers. MiXCR, applied by TCRdb to the PCR reads, yields one record per CDR3 protein. The sample holds about a million distinct CDR3 sequences; about 29% are singletons and the top ten take roughly 30%. This record belongs to a study of T-cell reconstitution after alpha-beta-depleted transplantation in children. General observations from the study: Several patients had high TCRbeta diversity at day 60; it came from surviving recipient T cells and thymic progenitors. Diversity and T-cell counts at one year after transplant derived mostly from new T cells. Approximately two months post-transplant, alpha-beta T cells reportedly originated from several hundred expanded graft clones.

The CDR3 contains 15 residues. Germline V gene data show CDR1 as MNHNS and CDR2 as SASEGT. V dropped 6 bases and J dropped 3 bases, with 15 bases sitting between them. Specimen: PBMCs, mostly from graft donor cells, collected 360 days after TCRalphabeta/CD19-depleted stem cell transplant. The chain couples TRBV6-1 to TRBJ1-5; TRBD1 might be the D (5 bases). The origin of this receptor is a boy younger than two who had a stem cell transplant for SCID, so the T cells may come from the graft donor. The CDR3 region has the DNA TGTGCCAGCAGCCAATGGACGGACACCAATCAGCCCCAGCATTTT. It encodes CASSQWTDTNQPQHF.